The next 25 T cell receptor beta chains were all read from a single sample in a study of molecular identifiers for immune sequencing clone quantification. TCRdb called the PCR reads again in MiXCR, with one record for every CDR3 protein. This repertoire shows approximately 590,000 distinct CDR3 sequences, roughly 25% found once; its top ten account for around 0.78%. Sample: naive CD8+ T cells from blood, with Jurkat cell RNA spiked in. Subset given: FACS-sorted CD8+CD4-CCR7+CD45RA+ naive T cells. The receptors come from a human donor in good health. Some libraries in this study had Jurkat cell RNA spiked in.

On this clonotype itself: This clone may be a read error of a much larger clone one base away. The chain uses TRBV28 and TRBJ1-5, with TRBD1 matching over 10 bases. The CDR3 runs to 16 residues. Germline CDR1 reads MDHEN; CDR2 reads SYDVKM. In DNA form, the CDR3 reads TGTGCCAGCAGCTTGGGACAGGGGTTATACAATCAGCCCCCGCATTTT. Translation: CASSLGQGLYNQPPHF.

This clonotype was seen only once. This may be a read error: a much more frequent sequence differs by one nucleotide. The chain recombines TRBV7-9 with TRBJ2-2; D is perhaps TRBD2 (6 bases). CDR1 is SEHNR and CDR2 is FQNEAQ in the germline V gene (reference sequence). Trimming removed 5 bases from V and 3 bases from J, with 10 bases in between. The CDR3 has 14 residues. In DNA form, the CDR3 reads TGTGCCAGCAGCAAGGGACTTTACACCGGGGAGCTGTTTTTT. Encoded protein: CASSKGLYTGELFF.

This clonotype was observed at least ten times. The chain uses TRBV28 and TRBJ2-3, with 10 bases fitting TRBD2. The J segment lost 6 bases and the V segment lost 5 bases, leaving 11 bases of the junction unmatched. The CDR3 covers 16 residues. Germline assignment: CDR1 MDHEN and CDR2 SYDVKM. The CDR3 DNA reads TGTGCCAGCAGTGATAGCGGGAGGTCCTTCGTGGATACGCAGTATTTT. It codes for CASSDSGRSFVDTQYF.

A note on this clonotype: A much larger clone is a single base away; this may be a read error. The chain is built from TRBV28 and TRBJ2-3; 7 nucleotides line up with TRBD1. This CDR3 comprises 18 residues. Germline V gene data show CDR1 as MDHEN and CDR2 as SYDVKM. Trimming cost V 3 bases and J 0 bases; bases outside gene matches: 12. CDR3 sequence (DNA): TGTGCCAGCAGTTTTCAACGGCTGACAGGGAAAAGCACAGATACGCAGTATTTT. It encodes CASSFQRLTGKSTDTQYF.

Ten or more counts support this clonotype. Compared with germline, one end of the junction differs, possibly owing to a read error. The chain has TRBV4-2 and TRBJ2-3, with 7 bases fitting TRBD2. The CDR3 is 16 amino acids. CDR1 and CDR2 from the germline V gene are LGHNA and YNFKEQ. CDR3 nucleotide sequence: TGCGCCAGCAGCCAAGATATGGCGGGGGGCACAGATACGCAGTATTTT. Amino acid sequence: CASSQDMAGGTDTQYF.

A word on this clonotype: This may arise from a read error, as a much more abundant clone is one base away. The rearrangement uses TRBV7-2 and TRBJ1-6; possible D gene TRBD1, 5 bases. The germline V gene has CDR1 SGHTA and CDR2 FQGNSA. CDR3 size: 15 residues. The CDR3 is CASSSRGQLNSLLHF. The CDR3 DNA sequence: TGTGCCAGCAGCTCCCGGGGCCAGCTTAATTCACTCCTCCACTTT.

This clonotype was seen repeatedly, ten times or more. V gene TRBV9 combines with J gene TRBJ1-5, with 7 bases aligning to TRBD1. Germline V lookup: CDR1 SGDLS, CDR2 YYNGEE. The CDR3 covers 13 residues. V shed 4 bases and J 7 bases; nucleotides not matched to a gene: 5. The CDR3 protein is CASSPEGAQPQHF. As DNA, the CDR3 is TGTGCCAGCAGCCCTGAGGGGGCCCAGCCCCAGCATTTT.

V gene TRBV11-2 combines with J gene TRBJ2-5, with D perhaps given as TRBD1 or TRBD2 (6 bases each). Germline V gene lookup returns CDR1 SGHAT and CDR2 FQNNGV. This CDR3 is built from 16 residues. Between the trimmed V and J ends, which lost 5 bases and 5 bases, there was a span of 21 bases. The CDR3 DNA is TGTGCCAGCAGCCAGACGTGGGGGGCGCAGGAGGAGACCCAGTACTTC. Translated, it gives CASSQTWGAQEETQYF.

This clonotype appeared a single time. A read error may be the cause here, since a much bigger clone is one base away. This chain uses TRBV5-1 with TRBJ2-3; a weak D match, TRBD1 (6 bases). V lost 4 bases and J 2 bases, leaving 11 bases between the germline ends. The CDR3 consists of 14 residues. CDR1 SGHRS and CDR2 YFSETQ come from the germline V gene. CDR3 sequence: CASSAGTNTDTQYF. The DNA of the CDR3 is TGCGCCAGCAGCGCCGGGACAAACACAGATACGCAGTATTTT.

The J gene is TRBJ1-1, the V gene TRBV19; D is ambiguous. Germline values: CDR1 LNHDA, CDR2 SQIVND (reference sequence). There are 14 residues in the CDR3. The germline V and J ends were trimmed by 0 bases and 3 bases, with 8 bases remaining between them. In nucleotides, the CDR3 is TGTGCCAGTAGTATAGATCTAATATACACTGAAGCTTTCTTT. It encodes CASSIDLIYTEAFF.

The chain uses TRBV20-1 and TRBJ2-7, with 8 positions matching TRBD1. Germline V gene lookup returns CDR1 DFQATT and CDR2 SNEGSKA (reference sequence). With 6 bases clipped from V and 4 bases from J, the junction kept 8 bases outside the gene matches. CDR3 size: 13 residues. The CDR3 coding sequence is TGCAGTGCCAAGACAGGGGTGGCGTACGAGCAGTACTTC. Translation: CSAKTGVAYEQYF.

This clonotype was counted at least ten times. The rearrangement links TRBV6-5 to TRBJ2-2, with D possibly being TRBD2 (5 bases). V was pared by 10 bases and J by 1 base, with 13 bases between. Per germline, CDR1 MNHEY and CDR2 SVGAGI. This CDR3 contains 14 residues. As DNA, the CDR3 is TGTGCCACCGGGGTAGGATGGAACACCGGGGAGCTGTTTTTT. Its protein is CATGVGWNTGELFF.

This clonotype was detected ten times or more. CDR3: CASSIRDFSVEQYF. DNA of the CDR3: TGTGCCAGCAGCATTAGGGACTTCTCCGTGGAGCAGTACTTC. V and J are TRBV7-2 and TRBJ2-7, with D maybe TRBD2 (6 bases). V gave up 5 bases and J gave up 7 bases, with 18 bases separating them. CDR1 and CDR2 (germline): SGHTA, FQGNSA. The CDR3 contains 14 residues.

Concerning this clonotype: A much larger clone lies one base from this, so it may be a read error. The V call is TRBV4-1, the J call TRBJ2-5; tentatively, D is TRBD1 (6 bases). CDR3 length equals 14 residues. Germline CDR1 and CDR2: MGHRA and YSYEKL. CDR3 bases: TGCGCCAGCAGCCAAGTAGGGGGACAAGAGCCCCAGTACTTC. Translating it yields CASSQVGGQEPQYF.

The chain's CDR3 is CASSLDPRKEGGELFF. CDR3 in DNA: TGTGCCAGCAGCTTAGATCCACGGAAGGAGGGCGGGGAGCTGTTTTTT. The chain uses TRBV7-2 and TRBJ2-2; D may be TRBD2 (6 bases). Germline V gene lookup returns CDR1 SGHTA and CDR2 FQGNSA. The length of the CDR3 is 16 residues. Deletions cut 1 base from V and 7 bases from J, with 16 bases between.

This clonotype was detected ten times or more. The chain is built from TRBV6-2 or TRBV6-3 and TRBJ2-1, with a possible D match to TRBD1 (6 bases). This CDR3 has 14 residues. CDR1 and CDR2 from the germline V gene are MNHEY and SVGEGT. V shed 10 bases and J shed 0 bases, with 13 bases lying between them. The CDR3 loop reads CATHRDISYNEQFF. In nucleotides, the CDR3 is TGTGCCACCCACCGGGACATCTCCTACAATGAGCAGTTCTTC.

A note on this clonotype: This clone may be a read error of a much larger clone one base away. The V gene is TRBV27, the J gene TRBJ2-3, with D tentatively TRBD2 (7 bases). CDR1 and CDR2 from the germline V gene are MNHEY and SMNVEV (reference sequence). The CDR3 totals 16 residues. The DNA for the CDR3 is TGTGCCGGCAGTGCCTGGGGGGGCGATAGCACAGATACGCAGTATTTT. It is translated as CAGSAWGGDSTDTQYF.

This clonotype was recorded at least ten times. This chain links TRBV30 with TRBJ1-1; maybe TRBD1 (5 bases). From germline, CDR1 is GTSNPN and CDR2 SVGIG (reference sequence). The CDR3 is made up of 14 amino acids. The V gene lost 0 bases and the J gene lost 5 bases, with 13 bases spanning the gap. CDR3 residues: CAWSVWQGQTEAFF. CDR3 DNA sequence: TGTGCCTGGAGTGTATGGCAGGGTCAGACTGAAGCTTTCTTT. Filled out from reference TRBV30 and TRBJ1-1, the complete variable domain reads SQTIHQWPATLVQPVGSPLSLECTVEGTSNPNLYWYRQAAGRGLQLLFYSVGIGQISSEVPQNLSASRPQDRQFILSSKKLLLSDSGFYLCAWSVWQGQTEAFFGQGTRLTVV.

The rearrangement joins TRBV12-3 or TRBV12-4 to TRBJ2-1; D remains unclear. V was trimmed by 7 bases and J by 9 bases, leaving 19 bases between them. The CDR3 is 14 residues long. The CDR3 loop is CASTPWLTPSEQFF. The CDR3 bases are TGTGCCAGCACCCCGTGGCTGACCCCCAGTGAGCAGTTCTTC.

This clonotype was found many times. The chain links TRBV18 to TRBJ2-3, with 7 bases aligning to TRBD2. Germline values: CDR1 KGHSH, CDR2 LQKENI. The ends lost 5 bases at V and 2 bases at J; junction bases unmatched: 10. The CDR3 length is 16 residues. CDR3 bases: TGTGCCAGCTCATCAACCCCTAGCGGACTCACAGATACGCAGTATTTT. It specifies CASSSTPSGLTDTQYF. Full variable domain (rest looked up from reference TRBV18 and TRBJ2-3): NAGVMQNPRHLVRRRGQEARLRCSPMKGHSHVYWYRQLPEEGLKFMVYLQKENIIDESGMPKERFSAEFPKEGPSILRIQQVVRGDSAAYFCASSSTPSGLTDTQYFGPGTRLTVL.

This chain uses TRBV27 with TRBJ1-2; no clear D. Germline loops: CDR1 MNHEY, CDR2 SMNVEV (reference sequence). The CDR3 extends over 14 amino acids. V was cut by 5 bases and J by 8 bases, with 18 bases left in between. This CDR3 is CASSASRTGEGYTF. Written as DNA, the CDR3 is TGTGCCAGCAGTGCCTCCCGGACTGGAGAGGGCTACACCTTC.

The chain links TRBV11-3 to TRBJ2-1; 12 nucleotides line up with TRBD1. Trimming at V came to 5 bases and at J to 8 bases, leaving 7 bases not matched to a gene. CDR1 and CDR2 (germline): SGHNT, YENEEA. The CDR3 consists of 15 residues. The CDR3: CASSTRDRGLDEQFF. The CDR3 coding sequence is TGTGCCAGCAGCACCCGGGACAGGGGGCTGGATGAGCAGTTCTTC. Full variable domain (rest looked up from reference TRBV11-3 and TRBJ2-1): EAGVVQSPRYKIIEKKQPVAFWCNPISGHNTLYWYLQNLGQGPELLIRYENEEAVDDSQLPKDRFSAERLKGVDSTLKIQPAELGDSAVYLCASSTRDRGLDEQFFGPGTRLTVL.

This clonotype was counted at least ten times. V and J are TRBV10-3 and TRBJ2-6; TRBD2 matches 8 bases. Germline CDR1 reads ENHRY; CDR2 reads SYGVKD. V lost 0 bases to trimming and J lost 1 base; unmatched junction nucleotides: 14. The CDR3 has 21 amino acids. CDR3 sequence reads: CAISESRTSPEEGSGANVLTF. The CDR3 DNA reads TGTGCCATCAGTGAGTCCAGGACTAGCCCAGAGGAGGGGTCTGGGGCCAACGTCCTGACTTTC.

This clonotype was recorded many times. This chain connects TRBV7-9 to TRBJ2-7; 11 bases map to TRBD1. Germline trimming cut 5 bases from V and 3 bases from J; bases unmatched to any gene: 9. CDR1 is SEHNR, CDR2 FQNEAQ, per germline (reference sequence). The CDR3 sequence is 16 residues long. The CDR3 bases are TGTGCCAGCAGCCCGAGCGGACAGGGGGCTATCTACGAGCAGTACTTC. It yields the protein CASSPSGQGAIYEQYF.

Note on this clonotype: Germline and junction disagree at one end, which may indicate a read error. The genes are TRBV10-3 and TRBJ2-7, with 9 bases lining up with TRBD2. Germline V gives CDR1 ENHRY, CDR2 SYGVKD. This CDR3 has 16 amino acids. This chain's CDR3 is CAISEALAGAAYEQSF. The CDR3 DNA sequence: TGTGCCATCAGTGAAGCACTAGCGGGTGCCGCCTACGAGCAGTCCTTC.